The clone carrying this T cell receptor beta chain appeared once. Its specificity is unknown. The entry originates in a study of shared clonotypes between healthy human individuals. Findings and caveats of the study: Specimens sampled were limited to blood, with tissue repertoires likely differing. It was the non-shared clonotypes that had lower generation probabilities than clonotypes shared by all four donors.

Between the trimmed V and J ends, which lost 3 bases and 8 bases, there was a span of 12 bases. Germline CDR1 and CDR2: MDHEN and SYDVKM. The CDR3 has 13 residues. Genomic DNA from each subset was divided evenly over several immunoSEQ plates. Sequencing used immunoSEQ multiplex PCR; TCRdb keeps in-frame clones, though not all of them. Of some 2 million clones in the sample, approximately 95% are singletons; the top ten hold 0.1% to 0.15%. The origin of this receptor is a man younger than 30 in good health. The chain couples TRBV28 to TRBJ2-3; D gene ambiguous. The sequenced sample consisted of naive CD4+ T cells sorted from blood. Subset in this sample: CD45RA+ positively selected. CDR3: CASSLTFPGTQYF. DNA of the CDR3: TGTGCCAGCAGTTTGACCTTTCCAGGTACGCAGTATTTT.